What follows are 26 T cell receptor beta chains derived from one specimen sequenced in a study of shared clonotypes between healthy human individuals. Profiled with immunoSEQ multiplex PCR; TCRdb holds only in-frame clones, not every one. This repertoire shows roughly 2.2 million clones, 85% to 95% found once; its top ten account for about 0.39%. Sequencing was carried out using naive CD4+ T cells from PBMCs. Sample subset: CD45RA+ positively selected. The receptors were gathered from a man between 18 and 35 years old in good health. Some clones in this sample may be carry-over from other donors' samples.

The J gene is TRBJ2-4, the V gene TRBV28, with TRBD1 identical over 9 bases. This CDR3 is built from 12 residues. With V trimmed by 6 bases and J by 10 bases, 4 bases remained unmatched. Germline CDR1 reads MDHEN; CDR2 reads SYDVKM. The CDR3 DNA reads TGTGCCAGCAGAACAGGGGGCGGTATTCAGTACTTC. It translates to CASRTGGGIQYF. Full variable domain (remainder filled in from reference TRBV28 and TRBJ2-4): DVKVTQSSRYLVKRTGEKVFLECVQDMDHENMFWYRQDPGLGLRLIYFSYDVKMKEKGDIPEGYSVSREKKERFSLILESASTNQTSMYLCASRTGGGIQYFGAGTRLSVL.

The chain employs TRBV9 and TRBJ2-2; D unclear. The length of the CDR3 is 14 residues. Deletions cut 4 bases from V and 5 bases from J, with 12 bases between. Germline-derived CDR1 and CDR2 are SGDLS and YYNGEE. CDR3 sequence reads: CASSQAAHTGELFF. CDR3 bases: TGTGCCAGCAGCCAGGCGGCCCATACCGGGGAGCTGTTTTTT.

A note on this clone: Other DNA sequences of this sample code for an identical CDR3. The rearrangement uses TRBV19 and TRBJ1-4; 7 nucleotides align to TRBD1. V trimming: 9 bases; J trimming: 7 bases; junction bases outside the gene matches: 5. Germline V gene lookup returns CDR1 LNHDA and CDR2 SQIVND (reference sequence). The CDR3 contains 12 residues. The chain's CDR3 is CASRTGGEKLFF. Written as DNA, the CDR3 is TGTGCCAGCCGGACAGGCGGTGAAAAACTGTTTTTT.

The chain is built from TRBV13 and TRBJ1-3; tentatively, D is TRBD1 (5 bases). Trimming removed 6 bases at V and 8 bases at J, with 14 bases between. This CDR3 has 13 residues. The germline V gene has CDR1 PRHDT and CDR2 FYEKMQ (reference sequence). CDR3 DNA sequence: TGTGCCAGCAGTTCTCGTGCGGGACACACCATATATTTT. Protein: CASSSRAGHTIYF.

The V call is TRBV14, the J call TRBJ2-4, with D unresolved. The germline V gene encodes CDR1 SGHDN and CDR2 FVKESK. This CDR3 region has 16 residues. The ends were cut back, 4 bases at V and 1 base at J, with 14 bases in the middle. The CDR3 sequence is CASSLRQNGAKNIQYF. As DNA, the CDR3 is TGTGCCAGCAGCCTTAGACAAAACGGGGCCAAAAACATTCAGTACTTC. The full variable domain, completed using reference TRBV14 and TRBJ2-4, is EAGVTQFPSHSVIEKGQTVTLRCDPISGHDNLYWYRRVMGKEIKFLLHFVKESKQDESGMPNNRFLAERTGGTYSTLKVQPAELEDSGVYFCASSLRQNGAKNIQYFGAGTRLSVL.

This sequence joins TRBV9 and TRBJ1-1; D unclear. The V end was cut by 4 bases, the J end by 7 bases, with 20 bases between. The CDR3 has 15 amino acids. The germline V gene has CDR1 SGDLS and CDR2 YYNGEE. CDR3 sequence: CASSSQSKPYGEAFF. The DNA of the CDR3 is TGTGCCAGCAGCTCCCAGTCAAAGCCCTATGGTGAAGCTTTCTTT.

J is TRBJ1-2 and V is TRBV18; tentatively, D is TRBD1 (6 bases). The germline V gene encodes CDR1 KGHSH and CDR2 LQKENI. V lost 4 bases and J 0 bases, leaving 15 bases between the germline ends. This CDR3 contains 16 residues. In DNA form, the CDR3 reads TGTGCCAGCTCACAAGGACAGACAACTTCTAACTATGGCTACACCTTC. This encodes CASSQGQTTSNYGYTF.

The chain has TRBV9 and TRBJ2-5; D is perhaps TRBD2 (5 bases). The V end lost 3 bases, the J end lost 4 bases, and 10 bases lay between the germline ends. CDR1 SGDLS and CDR2 YYNGEE come from the germline V gene. This CDR3 contains 13 residues. CDR3 DNA sequence: TGTGCCAGCAGCGGGTCTAGCTCAGAGACCCAGTACTTC. Translating it yields CASSGSSSETQYF.

V gene TRBV27 combines with J gene TRBJ2-7; D gene ambiguous. The germline gives CDR1 MNHEY, CDR2 SMNVEV (reference sequence). V was shortened by 1 base and J by 2 bases, with 9 bases between the two germline ends. This CDR3 spans 14 amino acids. CDR3 region: CASSLYKRAYEQYF. Written as DNA, the CDR3 is TGTGCCAGCAGTTTATACAAGAGAGCCTACGAGCAGTACTTC.

As regards this clone: The identical CDR3 is also encoded by other nucleotide sequences in the sample. This sequence joins TRBV18 and TRBJ2-5, with 12 bases identical to TRBD1. Germline lookup yields CDR1 KGHSH and CDR2 LQKENI. CDR3 length equals 15 residues. With V trimmed by 3 bases and J by 5 bases, 4 bases remained unmatched. The chain's CDR3 is CASSPGTGGAETQYF. Here the CDR3 DNA reads TGTGCCAGCTCACCCGGGACAGGGGGCGCGGAGACCCAGTACTTC.

This chain uses TRBV25-1 with TRBJ2-7; 9 bases match TRBD1. This CDR3 contains 15 residues. Trimming removed 2 bases from V and 4 bases from J; junction bases left unmatched: 6. CDR1 and CDR2 (germline): MGHDK, SYGVNS. In nucleotides, the CDR3 is TGTGCCAGCAGTGAACGGGACAGGGTATTGTACGAGCAGTACTTC. Protein product: CASSERDRVLYEQYF.

The V and J genes are TRBV5-4 and TRBJ2-7; 7 nucleotides align to TRBD2. Germline V gene lookup returns CDR1 SGHNT and CDR2 YYREEE (reference sequence). The CDR3 length is 16 residues. J gave up 5 bases and V 4 bases, and 15 bases lay outside the gene matches. CDR3 sequence (DNA): TGTGCCAGCAGCCCGGGGGGAGCGGTAGTGGACCACGAGCAGTACTTC. Its translation: CASSPGGAVVDHEQYF.

With respect to this clone: Different DNA sequences within this sample yield the same CDR3. The V gene is TRBV28, the J gene TRBJ1-5, with TRBD1 matching over 11 bases. The germline V gene encodes CDR1 MDHEN and CDR2 SYDVKM. The V segment lost 3 bases and the J segment 4 bases; nucleotides outside the gene matches: 2. The CDR3 is 15 amino acids. Written as DNA, the CDR3 is TGTGCCAGCAGTTTGGGACAGGGGGGTAATCAGCCCCAGCATTTT. Its protein is CASSLGQGGNQPQHF. Drawing the rest from reference TRBV28 and TRBJ1-5, the complete variable domain is DVKVTQSSRYLVKRTGEKVFLECVQDMDHENMFWYRQDPGLGLRLIYFSYDVKMKEKGDIPEGYSVSREKKERFSLILESASTNQTSMYLCASSLGQGGNQPQHFGDGTRLSIL.

The rearrangement joins TRBV28 to TRBJ2-1; 9 bases line up with TRBD2. This CDR3 has 17 amino acids. Germline V gene sequence: CDR1 MDHEN, CDR2 SYDVKM. J gave up 0 bases and V 7 bases, and 10 bases lay outside the gene matches. Written as DNA, the CDR3 is TGTGCCAGCATGGCTAGCGGGATGTCGAGCTCCTACAATGAGCAGTTCTTC. Translated: CASMASGMSSSYNEQFF.

The chain combines TRBV10-3 with TRBJ2-7, with D tentatively TRBD2 (5 bases). The CDR3 consists of 13 residues. With 3 bases removed from V and 0 bases from J, the gap between germline ends came to 6 bases. Germline V CDR1 and CDR2: ENHRY, SYGVKD. CDR3 residues: CAISDGDSYEQYF. The CDR3 DNA follows: TGTGCCATCAGTGACGGGGACTCCTACGAGCAGTACTTC.

The chain couples TRBV28 to TRBJ2-1; 14 nucleotides match TRBD2. This CDR3 spans 16 amino acids. The V gene's germline CDR1 is MDHEN and CDR2 SYDVKM. The ends lost 2 bases at V and 7 bases at J; junction bases unmatched: 4. In DNA, the CDR3 is TGTGCCAGCAGTTTAACTAGGACTAGCGGGAGGAATGAGCAGTTCTTC. It encodes CASSLTRTSGRNEQFF.

This chain uses TRBV13 with TRBJ2-7; TRBD2 aligns across 10 bases. The CDR3 has 16 amino acids. CDR1 and CDR2 from the germline V gene are PRHDT and FYEKMQ (reference sequence). V was clipped by 5 bases and J by 6 bases; unmatched bases: 13. CDR3 bases: TGTGCCAGCAGCATACAAGCAGCGGGAGGGCCGGGCGAGCAGTACTTC. The encoded protein is CASSIQAAGGPGEQYF. Full variable domain (missing parts from reference TRBV13 and TRBJ2-7): AAGVIQSPRHLIKEKRETATLKCYPIPRHDTVYWYQQGPGQDPQFLISFYEKMQSDKGSIPDRFSAQQFSDYHSELNMSSLELGDSALYFCASSIQAAGGPGEQYFGPGTRLTVT.

The genes are TRBV28 and TRBJ1-1; D remains unclear. There are 11 residues in the CDR3. Germline CDR1 MDHEN, CDR2 SYDVKM. The V end was cut by 3 bases, the J end by 4 bases, with 3 bases between. CDR3 DNA sequence: TGTGCCAGCAGTTTCTCCACTGAAGCTTTCTTT. It specifies CASSFSTEAFF.

The CDR3 spells CASSLSRTSGLTGELFF. The CDR3 DNA sequence: TGTGCCAGCAGCTTATCGCGGACTAGCGGGCTCACCGGGGAGCTGTTTTTT. The rearrangement joins TRBV7-3 to TRBJ2-2; 11 bases map to TRBD2. The CDR3 loop spans 17 amino acids. Germline V gives CDR1 SGHTA, CDR2 FQGTGA. With 2 bases clipped from V and 4 bases from J, the junction kept 6 bases outside the gene matches.

V is TRBV5-1 and J is TRBJ2-7; D is uncertain. Per germline, CDR1 SGHRS and CDR2 YFSETQ. The CDR3 sequence is 14 residues long. The germline V and J ends were trimmed by 4 bases and 2 bases, with 13 bases remaining between them. The CDR3 here is CASSTVTQTYEQYF. The CDR3 DNA follows: TGCGCCAGCAGCACCGTAACCCAAACCTACGAGCAGTACTTC.

Turning to this clone: This specimen includes other DNA sequences encoding the same CDR3. The genes are TRBV28 and TRBJ1-2, with 9 bases that match TRBD1. The CDR3 totals 14 residues. Germline V gene data show CDR1 as MDHEN and CDR2 as SYDVKM. Germline trimming cut 5 bases from V and 4 bases from J; bases unmatched to any gene: 5. In DNA, the CDR3 is TGTGCCAGCAGTCTAACAGGGGGCGTCTATGGCTACACCTTC. This encodes CASSLTGGVYGYTF.

V gene TRBV7-9 combines with J gene TRBJ2-2, with a possible D match to TRBD2 (6 bases). V lost 8 bases and J 6 bases, leaving 16 bases between the germline ends. CDR1 is SEHNR and CDR2 is FQNEAQ in the germline V gene (reference sequence). This CDR3 region has 14 residues. The CDR3 sequence is CASDPATGAGELFF. The CDR3 DNA is TGTGCCAGCGACCCTGCCACGGGGGCCGGGGAGCTGTTTTTT. The whole variable domain, remainder taken from reference TRBV7-9 and TRBJ2-2, is DTGVSQNPRHKITKRGQNVTFRCDPISEHNRLYWYRQTLGQGPEFLTYFQNEAQLEKSRLLSDRFSAERPKGSFSTLEIQRTEQGDSAMYLCASDPATGAGELFFGEGSRLTVL.

V gene TRBV5-1 combines with J gene TRBJ1-2; 8 nucleotides agree with TRBD1. Germline lookup yields CDR1 SGHRS and CDR2 YFSETQ. After removal of 4 bases from V and 7 bases from J, the junction contained 18 bases not matched to a gene. CDR3 length: 17 residues. The CDR3 region is CASSLRDRPSRGGGYTF. The CDR3 DNA sequence: TGCGCCAGCAGCCTTCGGGACAGGCCCTCGCGGGGTGGTGGCTACACCTTC.

V gene TRBV4-3 combines with J gene TRBJ2-4; the match to TRBD2 covers 8 bases. Germline V CDR1 and CDR2: LGHNA, YSLEER. V lost 0 bases and J lost 8; bases outside the gene matches: 6. There are 15 residues in the CDR3. CDR3 region: CASSQDPTGGYIQYF. The CDR3 DNA reads as TGCGCCAGCAGCCAAGATCCGACGGGAGGGTACATTCAGTACTTC.

V is TRBV5-1 and J is TRBJ2-5; D is perhaps TRBD1 (5 bases). The V gene's germline CDR1 is SGHRS and CDR2 YFSETQ. Trimming took 0 bases from V and 5 from J, leaving 17 bases between them. The CDR3 is 16 residues long. CDR3 bases: TGCGCCAGCAGCTTGGTTCCAGGGCACCTCGGGGAGACCCAGTACTTC. Encoded protein: CASSLVPGHLGETQYF.

V usage is TRBV7-2 and J usage is TRBJ1-5, with D maybe TRBD1 (5 bases). V was clipped by 1 base and J by 7 bases, with 11 bases between them. Germline V gene lookup returns CDR1 SGHTA and CDR2 FQGNSA. The length of the CDR3 is 14 residues. This chain's CDR3 is CASSLGRAPQPQHF. In nucleotides, the CDR3 is TGTGCCAGCAGCTTAGGCAGGGCACCCCAGCCCCAGCATTTT.